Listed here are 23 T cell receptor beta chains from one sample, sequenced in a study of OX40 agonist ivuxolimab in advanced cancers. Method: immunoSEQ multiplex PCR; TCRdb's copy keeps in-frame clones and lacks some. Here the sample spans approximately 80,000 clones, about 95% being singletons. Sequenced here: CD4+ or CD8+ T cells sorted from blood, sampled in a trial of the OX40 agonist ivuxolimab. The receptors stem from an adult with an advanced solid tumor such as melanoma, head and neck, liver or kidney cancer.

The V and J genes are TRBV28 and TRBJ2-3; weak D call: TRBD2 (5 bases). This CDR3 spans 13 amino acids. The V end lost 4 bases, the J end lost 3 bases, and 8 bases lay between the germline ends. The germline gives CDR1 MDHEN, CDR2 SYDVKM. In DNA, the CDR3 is TGTGCCAGCAGTTGGACTGGGACAGATACGCAGTATTTT. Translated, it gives CASSWTGTDTQYF.

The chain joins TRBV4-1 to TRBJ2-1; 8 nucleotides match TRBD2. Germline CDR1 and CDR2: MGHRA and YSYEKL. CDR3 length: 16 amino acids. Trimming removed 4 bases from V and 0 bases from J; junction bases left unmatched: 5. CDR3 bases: TGCGCCAGCAGCCTAGCAGCGGGGGCCTCCTACAATGAGCAGTTCTTC. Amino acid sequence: CASSLAAGASYNEQFF.

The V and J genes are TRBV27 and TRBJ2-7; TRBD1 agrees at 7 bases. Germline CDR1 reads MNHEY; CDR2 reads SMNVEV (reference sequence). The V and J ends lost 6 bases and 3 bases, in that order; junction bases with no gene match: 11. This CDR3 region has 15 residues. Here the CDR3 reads CASSQNRDSLYEQYF. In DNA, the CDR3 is TGTGCCAGCAGCCAAAACCGGGACAGCCTCTACGAGCAGTACTTC.

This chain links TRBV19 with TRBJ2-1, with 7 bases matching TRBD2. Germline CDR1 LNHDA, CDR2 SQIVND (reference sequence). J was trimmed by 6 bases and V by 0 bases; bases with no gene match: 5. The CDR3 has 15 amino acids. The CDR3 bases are TGTGCCAGTAGTATAGAACTAGCGCTCATCAATGAGCAGTTCTTC. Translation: CASSIELALINEQFF.

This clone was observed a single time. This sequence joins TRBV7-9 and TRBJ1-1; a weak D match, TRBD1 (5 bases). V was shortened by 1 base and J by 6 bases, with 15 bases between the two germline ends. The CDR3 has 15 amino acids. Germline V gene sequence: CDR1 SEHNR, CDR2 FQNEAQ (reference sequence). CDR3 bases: TGTGCCAGCAGCTTAGAATATGGGGCGTTGGCTGAAGCTTTCTTT. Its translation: CASSLEYGALAEAFF.

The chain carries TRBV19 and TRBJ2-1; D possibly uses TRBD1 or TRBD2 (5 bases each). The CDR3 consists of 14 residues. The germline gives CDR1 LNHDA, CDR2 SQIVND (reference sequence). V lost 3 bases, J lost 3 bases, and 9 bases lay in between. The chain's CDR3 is CASSMGTSYNEQFF. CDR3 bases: TGTGCCAGTAGTATGGGGACCAGCTACAATGAGCAGTTCTTC.

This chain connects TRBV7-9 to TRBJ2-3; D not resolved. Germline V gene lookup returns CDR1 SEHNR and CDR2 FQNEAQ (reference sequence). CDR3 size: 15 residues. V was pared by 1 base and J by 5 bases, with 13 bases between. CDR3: CASSLGSPPGDTQYF. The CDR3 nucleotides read TGTGCCAGCAGCTTAGGATCTCCTCCAGGAGATACGCAGTATTTT.

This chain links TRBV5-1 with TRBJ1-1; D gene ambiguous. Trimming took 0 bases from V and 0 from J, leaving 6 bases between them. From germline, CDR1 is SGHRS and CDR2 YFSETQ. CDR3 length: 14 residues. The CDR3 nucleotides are TGCGCCAGCAGCTTGGCACAGATGAACACTGAAGCTTTCTTT. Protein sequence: CASSLAQMNTEAFF.

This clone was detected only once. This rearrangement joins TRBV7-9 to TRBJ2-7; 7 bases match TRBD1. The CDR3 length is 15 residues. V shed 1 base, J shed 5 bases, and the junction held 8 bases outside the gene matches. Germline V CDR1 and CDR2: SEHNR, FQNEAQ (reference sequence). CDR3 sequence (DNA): TGTGCCAGCAGCTTAGGGAAGAAGACAGGGAACGAGCAGTACTTC. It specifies CASSLGKKTGNEQYF. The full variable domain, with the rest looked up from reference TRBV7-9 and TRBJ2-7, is DTGVSQNPRHKITKRGQNVTFRCDPISEHNRLYWYRQTLGQGPEFLTYFQNEAQLEKSRLLSDRFSAERPKGSFSTLEIQRTEQGDSAMYLCASSLGKKTGNEQYFGPGTRLTVT.

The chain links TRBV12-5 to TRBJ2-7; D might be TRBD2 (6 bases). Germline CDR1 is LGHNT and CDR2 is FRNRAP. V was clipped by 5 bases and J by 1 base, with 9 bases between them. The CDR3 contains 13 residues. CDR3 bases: TGTGCTAGTGGTGAGGGAGGTTCCTACGAGCAGTACTTC. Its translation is CASGEGGSYEQYF.

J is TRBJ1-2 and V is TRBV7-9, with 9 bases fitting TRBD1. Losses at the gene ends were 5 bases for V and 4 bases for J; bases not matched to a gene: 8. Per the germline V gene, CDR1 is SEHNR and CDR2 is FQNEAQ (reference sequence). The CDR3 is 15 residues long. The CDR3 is CASSTQDRGSYGYTF. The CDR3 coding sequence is TGTGCCAGCAGCACCCAGGACAGGGGCTCCTATGGCTACACCTTC.

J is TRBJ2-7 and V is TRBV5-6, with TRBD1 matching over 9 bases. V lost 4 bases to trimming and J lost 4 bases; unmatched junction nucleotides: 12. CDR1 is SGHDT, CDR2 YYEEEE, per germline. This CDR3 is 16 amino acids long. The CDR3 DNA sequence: TGTGCCAGCAGCACGCAAGGGACAGGGTTCCCGTACGAGCAGTACTTC. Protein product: CASSTQGTGFPYEQYF.

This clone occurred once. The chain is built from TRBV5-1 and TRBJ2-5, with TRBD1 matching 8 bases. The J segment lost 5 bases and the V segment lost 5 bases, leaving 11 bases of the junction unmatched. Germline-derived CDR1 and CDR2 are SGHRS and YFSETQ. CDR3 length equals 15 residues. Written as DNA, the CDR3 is TGCGCCAGCAGAACTGCAGGGGGCGCAGGGGAGACCCAGTACTTC. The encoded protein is CASRTAGGAGETQYF.

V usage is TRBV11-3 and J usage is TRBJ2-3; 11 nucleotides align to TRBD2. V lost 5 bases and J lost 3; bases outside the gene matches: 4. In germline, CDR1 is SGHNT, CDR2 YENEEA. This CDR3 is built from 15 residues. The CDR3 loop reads CASSPGLAGTDTQYF. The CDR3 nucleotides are TGTGCCAGCAGCCCCGGACTAGCGGGTACAGATACGCAGTATTTT.

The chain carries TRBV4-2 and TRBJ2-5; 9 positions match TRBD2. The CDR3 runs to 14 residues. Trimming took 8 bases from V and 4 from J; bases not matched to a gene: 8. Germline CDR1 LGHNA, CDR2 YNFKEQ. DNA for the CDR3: TGTGCCAGCTCACCCTTGCGGGAGGGAGAGACCCAGTACTTC. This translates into CASSPLREGETQYF.

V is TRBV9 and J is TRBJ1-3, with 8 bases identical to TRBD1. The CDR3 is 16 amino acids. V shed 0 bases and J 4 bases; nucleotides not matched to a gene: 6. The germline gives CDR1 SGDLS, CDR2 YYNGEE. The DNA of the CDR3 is TGTGCCAGCAGCGTAGATTCAGGGGGCTGGGGAAACACCATATATTTT. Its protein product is CASSVDSGGWGNTIYF. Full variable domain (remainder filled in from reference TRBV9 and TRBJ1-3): DSGVTQTPKHLITATGQRVTLRCSPRSGDLSVYWYQQSLDQGLQFLIQYYNGEERAKGNILERFSAQQFPDLHSELNLSSLELGDSALYFCASSVDSGGWGNTIYFGEGSWLTVV.

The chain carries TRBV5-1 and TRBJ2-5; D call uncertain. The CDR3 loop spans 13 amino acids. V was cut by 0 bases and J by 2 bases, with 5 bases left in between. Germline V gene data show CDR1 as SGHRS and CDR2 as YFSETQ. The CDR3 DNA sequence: TGCGCCAGCAGCTTGGTTCCACAAGAGACCCAGTACTTC. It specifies CASSLVPQETQYF.

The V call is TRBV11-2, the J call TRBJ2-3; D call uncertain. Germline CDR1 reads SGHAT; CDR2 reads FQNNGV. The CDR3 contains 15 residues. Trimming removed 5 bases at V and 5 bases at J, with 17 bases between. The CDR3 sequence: CASSRVGSLGDTQYF. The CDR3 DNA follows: TGTGCCAGCAGCAGGGTCGGTAGTTTGGGAGATACGCAGTATTTT.

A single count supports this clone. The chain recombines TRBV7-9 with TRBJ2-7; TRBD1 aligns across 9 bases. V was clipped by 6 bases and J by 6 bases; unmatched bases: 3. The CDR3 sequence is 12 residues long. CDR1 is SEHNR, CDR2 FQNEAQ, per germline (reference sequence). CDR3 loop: CASRETGGEQYF. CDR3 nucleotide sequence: TGTGCCAGCAGGGAGACAGGGGGCGAGCAGTACTTC.

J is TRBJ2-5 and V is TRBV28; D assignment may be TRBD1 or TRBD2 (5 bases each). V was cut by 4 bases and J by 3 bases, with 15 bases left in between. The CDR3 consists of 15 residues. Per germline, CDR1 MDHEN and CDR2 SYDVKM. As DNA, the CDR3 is TGTGCCAGCAGTTATCTCTCGGGGACCGAAGAGACCCAGTACTTC. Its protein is CASSYLSGTEETQYF. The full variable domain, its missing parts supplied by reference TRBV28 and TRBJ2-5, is DVKVTQSSRYLVKRTGEKVFLECVQDMDHENMFWYRQDPGLGLRLIYFSYDVKMKEKGDIPEGYSVSREKKERFSLILESASTNQTSMYLCASSYLSGTEETQYFGPGTRLLVL.

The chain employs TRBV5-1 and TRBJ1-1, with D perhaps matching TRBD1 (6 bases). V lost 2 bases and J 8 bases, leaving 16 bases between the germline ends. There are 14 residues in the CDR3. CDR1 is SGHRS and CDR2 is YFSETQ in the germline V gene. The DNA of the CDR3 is TGCGCCAGCAGCTTAATCCCTGGACAGAGAGAAGCTTTCTTT. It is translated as CASSLIPGQREAFF.

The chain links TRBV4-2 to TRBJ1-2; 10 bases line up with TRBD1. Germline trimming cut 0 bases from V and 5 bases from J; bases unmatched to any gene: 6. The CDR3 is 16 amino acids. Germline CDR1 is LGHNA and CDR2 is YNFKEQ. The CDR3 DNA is TGTGCCAGCAGCCAAGATATGAGGACAGGGGGATATGGCTACACCTTC. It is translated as CASSQDMRTGGYGYTF.

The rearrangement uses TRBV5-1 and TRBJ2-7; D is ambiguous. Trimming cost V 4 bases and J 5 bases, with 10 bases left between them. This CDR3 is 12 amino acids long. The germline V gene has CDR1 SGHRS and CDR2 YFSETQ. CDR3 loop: CASSPNRNEQYF. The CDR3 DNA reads TGCGCCAGCAGCCCCAACAGAAACGAGCAGTACTTC.